The 10 T cell receptor beta chains below all came from one sample that was sequenced in a study of blood T cell repertoires in COVID-19. TCRdb keeps only in-frame clones here, not all; method: immunoSEQ multiplex PCR. The sample consists of about 230,000 clones, around four fifths of them appearing once. Specimen: peripheral blood. Source of these receptors: a woman aged 80 or over with active or convalescent COVID-19.

The rearrangement links TRBV19 to TRBJ2-2; 9 bases match TRBD2. J was trimmed by 1 base and V by 5 bases; bases with no gene match: 8. Germline-derived CDR1 and CDR2 are LNHDA and SQIVND (reference sequence). This CDR3 is 17 amino acids long. DNA of the CDR3: TGTGCCAGTAGTTTCTGGGGACTAGCAGAGAACACCGGGGAGCTGTTTTTT. It is translated as CASSFWGLAENTGELFF.

V gene TRBV11-2 combines with J gene TRBJ2-1; D possibly corresponds to TRBD1 (6 bases). The CDR3 is 17 amino acids. Trimming cost V 5 bases and J 0 bases, with 17 bases left between them. The germline V gene encodes CDR1 SGHAT and CDR2 FQNNGV. The CDR3 region is CASSPSLGQSSYNEQFF. CDR3 sequence (DNA): TGTGCCAGCAGCCCTTCTTTAGGACAGAGCTCCTACAATGAGCAGTTCTTC. Supplemented by reference TRBV11-2 and TRBJ2-1, the full variable domain reads EAGVAQSPRYKIIEKRQSVAFWCNPISGHATLYWYQQILGQGPKLLIQFQNNGVVDDSQLPKDRFSAERLKGVDSTLKIQPAKLEDSAVYLCASSPSLGQSSYNEQFFGPGTRLTVL.

The rearrangement uses TRBV5-1 and TRBJ2-1; maybe TRBD2 (5 bases). The CDR3 extends over 15 amino acids. Germline CDR1 SGHRS, CDR2 YFSETQ. V was pared by 0 bases and J by 2 bases, with 9 bases between. The CDR3 loop reads CASSLAPGTYNEQFF. In DNA form, the CDR3 reads TGCGCCAGCAGCTTGGCGCCGGGGACCTACAATGAGCAGTTCTTC.

The chain uses TRBV27 and TRBJ2-3, with TRBD2 identical over 8 bases. CDR1 is MNHEY and CDR2 is SMNVEV in the germline V gene (reference sequence). The CDR3 sequence is 14 residues long. V was clipped by 10 bases and J by 5 bases; unmatched bases: 11. CDR3 sequence: CATLSGLDLDTQYF. In DNA form, the CDR3 reads TGTGCCACCCTATCGGGACTAGATCTAGATACGCAGTATTTT.

The chain joins TRBV29-1 to TRBJ2-7; TRBD2 matches at 7 bases. This CDR3 is 14 amino acids long. The trim removed 7 bases at V and 2 bases at J, leaving 11 bases unmatched. Germline values: CDR1 SQVTM, CDR2 ANQGSEA. The CDR3 DNA reads as TGCAGCGCCCTGGTGGCGGGGGAAACCTACGAGCAGTACTTC. The encoded protein is CSALVAGETYEQYF.

This rearrangement joins TRBV6-6 to TRBJ2-3; maybe TRBD1 (6 bases). CDR3 length: 15 amino acids. Germline V gene lookup returns CDR1 MNHNY and CDR2 SVGAGI (reference sequence). V shed 5 bases and J shed 6 bases, with 18 bases lying between them. The CDR3 nucleotides are TGTGCCAGCAGTCCGACGGGGTTGGGGGCCGATACGCAGTATTTT. Residues: CASSPTGLGADTQYF.

The V and J genes are TRBV25-1 and TRBJ1-5; D may be TRBD1 (5 bases). V shed 4 bases and J shed 11 bases, with 9 bases lying between them. The CDR3 has 11 amino acids. Germline V gene sequence: CDR1 MGHDK, CDR2 SYGVNS. The CDR3 nucleotides are TGTGCCAGCAGTGGAGGAGGGGCCCAGCATTTT. Its protein is CASSGGGAQHF.

The chain links TRBV21-1 to TRBJ1-6. TRBV21-1 is shown as a pseudogene. The CDR3 consists of 20 residues. Written as DNA, the CDR3 is TGTGCCAGCAGCAAAGTTATTTGGAGGGCTCCGAGCTCCTATAATTCACCCCTCCACTTT. It codes for CASSKVIWRAPSSYNSPLHF.

The chain joins TRBV30 to TRBJ2-3; no reliable D call. Trimming shortened V by 5 bases and J by 6 bases, and 6 bases separated the two germline ends. Germline loops: CDR1 GTSNPN, CDR2 SVGIG (reference sequence). CDR3 length: 10 residues. In DNA, the CDR3 is TGTGCCTGGGGGCGGGATACGCAGTATTTT. Its protein is CAWGRDTQYF.

The chain recombines TRBV7-2 with TRBJ2-7, with 9 bases that match TRBD1. The germline gives CDR1 SGHTA, CDR2 FQGNSA. This CDR3 comprises 15 residues. The V gene end was trimmed by 6 bases and the J gene end by 3 bases; junction bases not matched to a gene: 9. CDR3 DNA sequence: TGTGCCAGCAGGCCTACCTTGGACAGGGGCTACGAGCAGTACTTC. Translated, it gives CASRPTLDRGYEQYF.